This entry lists 14 T cell receptor beta chains sequenced from one sample in a study of T cell responses to AZD1222 COVID-19 vaccine. This table comes from immunoSEQ multiplex PCR, and its TCRdb copy is limited to in-frame clones, with some not included. The sample holds some 170,000 clones, around 94% seen once. The sequenced sample was peripheral blood, obtained on day 0 of AZD1222 vaccination. All receptors come from an adult in good health.

The J gene is TRBJ2-1, the V gene TRBV29-1, with D unresolved. There are 13 residues in the CDR3. The germline V gene encodes CDR1 SQVTM and CDR2 ANQGSEA. Trimming pared 6 bases from V and 5 bases from J, leaving 14 bases between. In DNA form, the CDR3 reads TGCAGCGTCCCCAATTTAGGACACAATGAGCAGTTCTTC. Translating gives CSVPNLGHNEQFF.

CDR3 region: CAVRPGSSGNTIYF. The DNA for the CDR3 is TGTGCCGTAAGACCGGGGAGCTCTGGAAACACCATATATTTT. The chain uses TRBV30 and TRBJ1-3; D is unresolved. V was clipped by 8 bases and J by 0 bases, with 14 bases between them. Looked up from germline, CDR1 is GTSNPN and CDR2 is SVGIG (reference sequence). CDR3 length equals 14 residues.

This rearrangement joins TRBV19 to TRBJ1-1, with 7 positions matching TRBD1. Germline CDR1 reads LNHDA; CDR2 reads SQIVND (reference sequence). The CDR3 is 15 residues long. After removal of 5 bases from V and 4 bases from J, the junction contained 10 bases not matched to a gene. CDR3 nucleotide sequence: TGTGCCAGTAGTGCCTACAGGGGAGGGAGCACTGAAGCTTTCTTT. It yields the protein CASSAYRGGSTEAFF.

The chain links TRBV2 to TRBJ2-4; no definite D call. V lost 7 bases, J lost 9 bases, and 13 bases lay in between. CDR1 SNHLY and CDR2 FYNNEI come from the germline V gene. The CDR3 consists of 12 residues. CDR3 loop: CASNSGWGIQYF. The CDR3 nucleotides are TGTGCCAGCAATTCGGGCTGGGGCATTCAGTACTTC.

The chain recombines TRBV27 with TRBJ1-1; D unresolved. Germline CDR1 and CDR2: MNHEY and SMNVEV (reference sequence). Trimming took off 4 bases at V and 4 bases at J, with 10 bases between the two ends. This CDR3 region has 13 residues. The CDR3 reads CASSSPRSTEAFF. The CDR3, as DNA: TGTGCCAGCAGTTCCCCGCGGTCCACTGAAGCTTTCTTT.

The rearrangement uses TRBV7-9 and TRBJ2-2; 13 bases align to TRBD2. Germline CDR1 and CDR2: SEHNR and FQNEAQ (reference sequence). The CDR3 totals 17 residues. V dropped 4 bases and J dropped 10; count of bases not matched to a gene: 12. The CDR3 DNA reads as TGTGCCAGCAGCTCCGGGACTAGCGGGATGGTCCCCCCGGAGCTGTTTTTT. This gives the protein CASSSGTSGMVPPELFF.

This clone was found once. The J gene is TRBJ1-2, the V gene TRBV6-5; 10 positions agree with TRBD1. CDR1 is MNHEY, CDR2 SVGAGI, per germline. V shed 8 bases, J shed 4 bases, and the junction held 4 bases outside the gene matches. CDR3 size: 13 residues. The CDR3 sequence is CASRGTGVYGYTF. DNA of the CDR3: TGTGCCAGCCGAGGGACAGGGGTCTATGGCTACACCTTC.

The V call is TRBV18, the J call TRBJ1-2, with 7 bases that match TRBD1. CDR1 is KGHSH and CDR2 is LQKENI in the germline V gene. With V trimmed by 3 bases and J by 3 bases, 4 bases remained unmatched. The CDR3 is 14 amino acids. The CDR3 sequence is CASSPRGLDYGYTF. The CDR3 region has the DNA TGTGCCAGCTCACCCAGGGGGTTGGACTATGGCTACACCTTC. The whole variable domain, filled in from reference TRBV18 and TRBJ1-2, reads NAGVMQNPRHLVRRRGQEARLRCSPMKGHSHVYWYRQLPEEGLKFMVYLQKENIIDESGMPKERFSAEFPKEGPSILRIQQVVRGDSAAYFCASSPRGLDYGYTFGSGTRLTVV.

The chain is built from TRBV2 and TRBJ2-7; 9 nucleotides agree with TRBD1. The germline gives CDR1 SNHLY, CDR2 FYNNEI. V shed 7 bases and J 0 bases; nucleotides not matched to a gene: 7. This CDR3 comprises 15 residues. The CDR3 bases are TGTGCCAGCAATTACAGGGGGCTCTCCTCCTACGAGCAGTACTTC. Protein product: CASNYRGLSSYEQYF.

The CDR3 region is CASSLVEGAQHF. The CDR3 DNA reads TGTGCCAGCAGCTTAGTCGAGGGTGCCCAGCATTTT. The chain carries TRBV7-9 and TRBJ1-5; D gene uncertain. The CDR3 consists of 12 residues. V shed 1 base and J shed 11 bases, with 9 bases lying between them. Germline loops: CDR1 SEHNR, CDR2 FQNEAQ (reference sequence).

This rearrangement joins TRBV6-5 to TRBJ1-1; D gene unclear. Germline CDR1 reads MNHEY; CDR2 reads SVGAGI. V lost 2 bases, J lost 0 bases, and 7 bases lay in between. This CDR3 comprises 14 residues. The CDR3 protein is CASSYQTMNTEAFF. CDR3 nucleotides: TGTGCCAGCAGTTACCAAACGATGAACACTGAAGCTTTCTTT.

The V gene is TRBV5-4, the J gene TRBJ1-6, with 7 bases matching TRBD1. This CDR3 contains 17 residues. The V and J ends lost 5 bases and 3 bases, in that order; junction bases with no gene match: 11. Per the germline V gene, CDR1 is SGHNT and CDR2 is YYREEE (reference sequence). In DNA, the CDR3 is TGTGCCAGCAGGACGACGGGAGGGGGCGGCTATAATTCACCCCTCCACTTT. It translates to CASRTTGGGGYNSPLHF.

The CDR3 DNA reads TGTGCCAGCAGTTCCCGGACAGGCTCTGGAAACACCATATATTTT. This encodes CASSSRTGSGNTIYF. The chain couples TRBV6-5 to TRBJ1-3; the match to TRBD1 covers 7 bases. Germline V gene sequence: CDR1 MNHEY, CDR2 SVGAGI. Germline trimming cut 4 bases from V and 0 bases from J; bases unmatched to any gene: 3. The CDR3 runs 15 residues.

The chain is built from TRBV13 and TRBJ2-4; unclear D gene. This CDR3 has 14 residues. Trimming shortened V by 3 bases and J by 2 bases, and 8 bases separated the two germline ends. CDR1 is PRHDT and CDR2 is FYEKMQ in the germline V gene (reference sequence). The chain's CDR3 is CASSLGGTKNIQYF. The CDR3 nucleotides read TGTGCCAGCAGCTTGGGTGGGACCAAAAACATTCAGTACTTC.